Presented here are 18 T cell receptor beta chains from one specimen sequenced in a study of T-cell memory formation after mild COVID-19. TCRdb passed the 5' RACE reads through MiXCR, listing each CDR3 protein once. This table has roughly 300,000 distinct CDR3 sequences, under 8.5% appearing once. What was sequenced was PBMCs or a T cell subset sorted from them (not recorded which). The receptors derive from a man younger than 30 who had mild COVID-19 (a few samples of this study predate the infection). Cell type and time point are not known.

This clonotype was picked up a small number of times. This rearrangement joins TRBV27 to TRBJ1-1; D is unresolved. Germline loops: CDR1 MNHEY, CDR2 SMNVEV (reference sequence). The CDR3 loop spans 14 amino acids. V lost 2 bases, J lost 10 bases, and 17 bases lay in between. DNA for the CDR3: TGTGCCAGCAGTTTAAACAGCGGAGCCTCAGGAGCTTTCTTT. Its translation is CASSLNSGASGAFF.

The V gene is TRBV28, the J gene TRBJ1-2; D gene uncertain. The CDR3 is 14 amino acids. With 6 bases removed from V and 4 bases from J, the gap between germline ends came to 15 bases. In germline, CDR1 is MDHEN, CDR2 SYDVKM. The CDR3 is CASRVTEPPYGYTF. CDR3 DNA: TGTGCCAGCAGGGTAACAGAGCCGCCCTATGGCTACACCTTC.

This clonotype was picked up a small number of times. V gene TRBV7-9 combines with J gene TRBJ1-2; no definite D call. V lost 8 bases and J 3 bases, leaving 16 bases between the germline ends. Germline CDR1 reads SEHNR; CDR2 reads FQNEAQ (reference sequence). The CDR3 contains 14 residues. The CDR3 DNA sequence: TGTGCCAGCGTCGGAGAAGGTCTACACTATGGCTACACCTTC. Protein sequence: CASVGEGLHYGYTF.

CDR3 sequence (DNA): TGTGCCAGCAGCCCCCGACGCCATGACACTCGCTCTGGAAACACCATATATTTT. Its translation: CASSPRRHDTRSGNTIYF. The rearrangement links TRBV7-8 to TRBJ1-3; D unclear. The CDR3 has 18 amino acids. With 5 bases removed from V and 0 bases from J, the gap between germline ends came to 20 bases. Germline V CDR1 and CDR2: SGHVS, FQNEAQ.

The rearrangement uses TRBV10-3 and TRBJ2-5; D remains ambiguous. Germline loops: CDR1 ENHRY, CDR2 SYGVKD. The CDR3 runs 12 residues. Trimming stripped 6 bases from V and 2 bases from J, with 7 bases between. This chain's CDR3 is CAIRSGQETQYF. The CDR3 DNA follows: TGTGCCATCAGATCCGGGCAAGAGACCCAGTACTTC.

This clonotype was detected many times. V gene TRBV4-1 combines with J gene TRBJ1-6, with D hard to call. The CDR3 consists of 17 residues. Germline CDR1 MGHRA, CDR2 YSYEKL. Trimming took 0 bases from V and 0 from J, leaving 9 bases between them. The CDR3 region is CASSQDMGSSYNSPLHF. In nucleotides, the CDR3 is TGCGCCAGCAGCCAAGATATGGGGAGCTCCTATAATTCACCCCTCCACTTT.

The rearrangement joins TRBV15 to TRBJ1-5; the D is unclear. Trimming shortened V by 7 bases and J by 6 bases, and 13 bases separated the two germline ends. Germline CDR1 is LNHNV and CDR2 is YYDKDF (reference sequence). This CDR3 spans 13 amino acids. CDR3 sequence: CATNTGTSQPQHF. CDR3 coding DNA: TGTGCCACCAACACGGGTACTAGTCAGCCCCAGCATTTT. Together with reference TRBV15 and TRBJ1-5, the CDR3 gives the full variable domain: DAMVIQNPRYQVTQFGKPVTLSCSQTLNHNVMYWYQQKSSQAPKLLFHYYDKDFNNEADTPDNFQSRRPNTSFCFLDIRSPGLGDTAMYLCATNTGTSQPQHFGDGTRLSIL.

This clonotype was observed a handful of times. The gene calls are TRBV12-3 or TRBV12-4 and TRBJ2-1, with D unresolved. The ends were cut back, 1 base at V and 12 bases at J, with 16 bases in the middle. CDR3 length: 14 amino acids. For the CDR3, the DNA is TGTGCCAGCAGTTTAGAGGGTCTTAGGGCAGTGCAGTTCTTC. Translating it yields CASSLEGLRAVQFF.

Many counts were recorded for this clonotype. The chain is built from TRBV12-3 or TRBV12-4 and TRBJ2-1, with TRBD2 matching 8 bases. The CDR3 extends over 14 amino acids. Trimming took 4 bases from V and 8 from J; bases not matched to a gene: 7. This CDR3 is CASSWDGGGHEQFF. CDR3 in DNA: TGTGCCAGCAGTTGGGACGGGGGGGGCCATGAGCAGTTCTTC.

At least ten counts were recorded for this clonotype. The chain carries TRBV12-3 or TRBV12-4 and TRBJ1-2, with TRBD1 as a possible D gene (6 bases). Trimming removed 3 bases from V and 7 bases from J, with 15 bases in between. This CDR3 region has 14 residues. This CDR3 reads CASSFSGRGGGYTF. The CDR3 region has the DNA TGTGCCAGCAGTTTTTCAGGCAGGGGAGGTGGCTACACCTTC.

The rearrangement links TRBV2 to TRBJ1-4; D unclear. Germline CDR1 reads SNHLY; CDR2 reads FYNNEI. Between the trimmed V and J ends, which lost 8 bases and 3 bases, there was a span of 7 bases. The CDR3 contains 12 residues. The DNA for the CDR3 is TGTGCCAGCGCTGGGGCTAATGAAAAACTGTTTTTT. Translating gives CASAGANEKLFF.

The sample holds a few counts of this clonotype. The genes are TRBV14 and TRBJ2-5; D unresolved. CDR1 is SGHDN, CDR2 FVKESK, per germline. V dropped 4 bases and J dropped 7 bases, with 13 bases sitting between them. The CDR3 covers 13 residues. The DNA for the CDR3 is TGTGCCAGCAGCCTCAGTTCCCCTGGGACCCAGTACTTC. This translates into CASSLSSPGTQYF.

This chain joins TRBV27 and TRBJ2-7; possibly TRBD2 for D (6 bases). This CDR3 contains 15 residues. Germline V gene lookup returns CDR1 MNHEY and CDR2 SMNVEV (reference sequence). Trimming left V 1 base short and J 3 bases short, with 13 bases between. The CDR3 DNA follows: TGTGCCAGCAGTTTATGGGGTGGGGACTTCTACGAGCAGTACTTC. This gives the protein CASSLWGGDFYEQYF.

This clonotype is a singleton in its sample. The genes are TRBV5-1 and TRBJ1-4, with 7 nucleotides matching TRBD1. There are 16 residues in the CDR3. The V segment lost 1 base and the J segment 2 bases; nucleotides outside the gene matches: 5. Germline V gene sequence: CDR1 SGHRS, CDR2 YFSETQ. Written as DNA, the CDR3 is TGCGCCAGCAGCTTGCGACAGGGCACGACTAATGAAAAACTGTTTTTT. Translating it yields CASSLRQGTTNEKLFF.

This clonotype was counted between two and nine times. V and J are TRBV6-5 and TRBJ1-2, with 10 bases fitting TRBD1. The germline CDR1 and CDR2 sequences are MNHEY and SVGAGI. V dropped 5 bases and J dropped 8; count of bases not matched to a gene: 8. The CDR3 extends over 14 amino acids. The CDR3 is CASSPRDRGRGYTF. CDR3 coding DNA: TGTGCCAGCAGTCCCCGGGACAGGGGTCGCGGCTACACCTTC.

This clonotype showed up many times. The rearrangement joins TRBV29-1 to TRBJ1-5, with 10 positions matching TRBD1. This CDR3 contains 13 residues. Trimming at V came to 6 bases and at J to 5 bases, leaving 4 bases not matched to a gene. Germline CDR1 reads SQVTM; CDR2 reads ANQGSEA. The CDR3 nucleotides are TGCAGCGTAACCGGACAGGGGGATCAGCCCCAGCATTTT. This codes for CSVTGQGDQPQHF.

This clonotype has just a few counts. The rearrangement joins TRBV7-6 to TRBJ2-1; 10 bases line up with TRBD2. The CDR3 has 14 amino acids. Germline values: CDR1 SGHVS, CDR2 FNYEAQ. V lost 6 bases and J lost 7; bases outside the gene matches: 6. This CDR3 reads CASSYKLAGNEQFF. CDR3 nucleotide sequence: TGTGCCAGCAGTTACAAACTAGCGGGGAATGAGCAGTTCTTC.

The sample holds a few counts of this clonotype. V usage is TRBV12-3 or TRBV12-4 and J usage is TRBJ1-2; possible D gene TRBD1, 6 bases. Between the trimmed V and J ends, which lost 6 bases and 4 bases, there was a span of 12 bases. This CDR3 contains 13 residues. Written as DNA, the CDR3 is TGTGCCAGCAGGGAACAGGGACCCTATGGCTACACCTTC. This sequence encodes CASREQGPYGYTF.